These 8 T cell receptor beta chains came from one sample sequenced in a study of blood T cell repertoires in COVID-19 (dated by TCRdb to 2019 to 2021). Libraries were built with the immunoSEQ multiplex PCR assay. TCRdb took this table from immuneACCESS and kept in-frame rearrangements with V and J called. Such tables lack part of the clones; where checked against another copy, unresolved V genes explain under half of the gap, and the rest is unexplained. This sample holds 90,000 to 100,000 clones; more than 65% were observed only once. 6.3% of the sample comes from the top ten. The sample taken for sequencing was peripheral blood. These receptors originate from a man aged 60-69 years with acute or convalescent COVID-19.

The J gene is TRBJ1-1, the V gene TRBV7-2; D not resolved. In germline, CDR1 is SGHTA, CDR2 FQGNSA. This CDR3 comprises 14 residues. Trimming took 2 bases from V and 1 from J, leaving 8 bases between them. The CDR3 is CASSLQVGNTEAFF. Here the CDR3 DNA reads TGTGCCAGCAGCTTACAGGTGGGGAACACTGAAGCTTTCTTT.

The chain links TRBV7-2 to TRBJ1-2; maybe TRBD1 (6 bases). V lost 4 bases and J 6 bases, leaving 15 bases between the germline ends. The CDR3 runs to 14 residues. The V gene's germline CDR1 is SGHTA and CDR2 FQGNSA. The CDR3 DNA reads as TGTGCCAGCAGCTCGTCCCCAGGGGCTCATGGCTACACCTTC. Translated: CASSSSPGAHGYTF. Full variable domain (rest looked up from reference TRBV7-2 and TRBJ1-2): GAGVSQSPSNKVTEKGKDVELRCDPISGHTALYWYRQSLGQGLEFLIYFQGNSAPDKSGLPSDRFSAERTGGSVSTLTIQRTQQEDSAVYLCASSSSPGAHGYTFGSGTRLTVV.

The chain employs TRBV5-5 and TRBJ1-5; no reliable D call. The CDR3 extends over 14 amino acids. Trimming pared 4 bases from V and 3 bases from J, leaving 11 bases between. CDR1 SGHKS and CDR2 YYEKEE come from the germline V gene (reference sequence). The CDR3 reads CASSQGRDNQPQHF. CDR3 sequence (DNA): TGTGCCAGCAGCCAAGGACGGGACAATCAGCCCCAGCATTTT.

CDR3 sequence: CATTGTRGNSPLHF. CDR3 nucleotides: TGTGCCACCACCGGGACTAGGGGCAATTCACCCCTCCACTTT. The genes are TRBV19 and TRBJ1-6, with D tentatively TRBD1 (5 bases). The CDR3 extends over 14 amino acids. Trimming removed 10 bases at V and 7 bases at J, with 17 bases between. Germline values: CDR1 LNHDA, CDR2 SQIVND (reference sequence).

This sequence joins TRBV2 and TRBJ1-3, with D hard to call. Germline CDR1 SNHLY, CDR2 FYNNEI. The CDR3 covers 15 residues. V lost 1 base and J lost 3, with 10 bases in between. CDR3 region: CASSEGMGFGNTIYF. As DNA, the CDR3 is TGTGCCAGCAGTGAAGGGATGGGCTTTGGAAACACCATATATTTT.

The V call is TRBV19, the J call TRBJ2-5; D is unclear. Germline V gene data show CDR1 as LNHDA and CDR2 as SQIVND (reference sequence). The CDR3 extends over 13 amino acids. Trimming took off 3 bases at V and 1 base at J, with 6 bases between the two ends. The CDR3 DNA is TGTGCCAGTAGTATGACACGCCAAGAGACCCAGTACTTC. This translates into CASSMTRQETQYF.

V gene TRBV19 combines with J gene TRBJ1-5, with 7 bases matching TRBD1. Losses at the gene ends were 5 bases for V and 9 bases for J; bases not matched to a gene: 7. Germline V gives CDR1 LNHDA, CDR2 SQIVND (reference sequence). This CDR3 contains 13 residues. The CDR3 nucleotides are TGTGCCAGTAGTTTCGGACAGGACAGGCCCCAGCATTTT. Translating it yields CASSFGQDRPQHF.

The CDR3 DNA follows: TGTGCCAGCAGCCCCCAGGGGGCCAAGAACACCGGGGAGCTGTTTTTT. Its protein is CASSPQGAKNTGELFF. This chain joins TRBV7-6 and TRBJ2-2; 8 nucleotides line up with TRBD1. The length of the CDR3 is 16 residues. Unmatched junction bases numbered 6, after V lost 5 bases and J lost 1 base. Germline V gives CDR1 SGHVS, CDR2 FNYEAQ.